What follows are 5 T cell receptor beta chains derived from one specimen sequenced in a study of PD-L1 blockade in urothelial cancer. Sequencing was performed with immunoSEQ multiplex PCR; in TCRdb, only in-frame clones are kept and a portion is missing. The repertoire holds about 50,000 clones, with about 80% as singletons. Here the sequenced sample was PBMCs, taken around atezolizumab (anti-PD-L1) treatment. All receptors come from a man between 65 and 85 years old with urothelial cancer.

The chain's CDR3 is CAIGPGAGSGEQYF. CDR3 nucleotides: TGTGCCATCGGCCCGGGAGCCGGCTCTGGCGAGCAGTACTTC. The V gene is TRBV10-3, the J gene TRBJ2-7; D possibly corresponds to TRBD2 (6 bases). The length of the CDR3 is 14 residues. Germline V gene data show CDR1 as ENHRY and CDR2 as SYGVKD. Trimming pared 8 bases from V and 6 bases from J, leaving 20 bases between.

The chain uses TRBV4-2 and TRBJ2-7; 7 bases are shared with TRBD2. With V trimmed by 4 bases and J by 3 bases, 6 bases remained unmatched. From germline, CDR1 is LGHNA and CDR2 YNFKEQ. This CDR3 is built from 14 residues. The CDR3 reads CASSPGTGGYEQYF. The CDR3 bases are TGTGCCAGCAGCCCAGGAACGGGGGGCTACGAGCAGTACTTC.

The gene calls are TRBV7-6 and TRBJ2-2, with 8 bases lining up with TRBD1. Trimming cost V 3 bases and J 1 base; bases outside gene matches: 1. The CDR3 totals 15 residues. CDR1 is SGHVS, CDR2 FNYEAQ, per germline. CDR3: CASSFGQGNTGELFF. The CDR3 bases are TGTGCCAGCAGCTTCGGACAGGGGAACACCGGGGAGCTGTTTTTT.

The rearrangement uses TRBV5-3 and TRBJ2-7; no definite D call. TRBV5-3 is marked as an open reading frame, function uncertain. The V and J ends lost 0 bases and 11 bases respectively, with 3 bases between them. The CDR3 loop spans 9 amino acids. The CDR3 DNA is TGTGCCAGAAGCTTGGCCAAGTACTTC. Translated: CARSLAKYF.

The rearrangement uses TRBV7-8 and TRBJ1-2; 9 bases agree with TRBD1. V trimming: 4 bases; J trimming: 3 bases; junction bases outside the gene matches: 3. The CDR3 runs to 14 residues. Germline assignment: CDR1 SGHVS and CDR2 FQNEAQ. In nucleotides, the CDR3 is TGTGCCAGCAGCTGGGACAGGGCGGACTATGGCTACACCTTC. It translates to CASSWDRADYGYTF.